This T cell receptor (delta chain) was captured in a study of γδ T cells in repeated Plasmodium falciparum infection. This clone was counted only a few times. TCRdb's listed protein matches a much larger clone and diverges from this DNA's translation at residue 15, likely through a read error; the protein shown comes from the DNA. TCRdb fed the multiplex PCR reads into CATT to redo clone calling. The sample gives 80,000 to 95,000 delta-chain clones, over 1.3% of which show up once; under 10% is in the top ten. The receptor's source is a pool of human donors (malaria-infected and uninfected, not separated). The sequencing input was gamma-delta T cells from blood.

The CDR3, as DNA: TGTGCTCTTGGGGAACTAAGGCCGTCCGAACGTGGGGGATACGGTTCGTACACCGATAAACTCATCTTT. This encodes CALGELRPSERGGYGSYTDKLIF. The rearrangement links TRDV1 to TRDJ1; 11 positions agree with TRDD3. No J segment appears in TCRdb, so it was assigned here by matching the sequence to germline. V dropped 0 bases and J dropped 0; count of bases not matched to a gene: 21. Germline CDR1 is TSWWSYY and CDR2 is QGS. This CDR3 is 23 amino acids long.